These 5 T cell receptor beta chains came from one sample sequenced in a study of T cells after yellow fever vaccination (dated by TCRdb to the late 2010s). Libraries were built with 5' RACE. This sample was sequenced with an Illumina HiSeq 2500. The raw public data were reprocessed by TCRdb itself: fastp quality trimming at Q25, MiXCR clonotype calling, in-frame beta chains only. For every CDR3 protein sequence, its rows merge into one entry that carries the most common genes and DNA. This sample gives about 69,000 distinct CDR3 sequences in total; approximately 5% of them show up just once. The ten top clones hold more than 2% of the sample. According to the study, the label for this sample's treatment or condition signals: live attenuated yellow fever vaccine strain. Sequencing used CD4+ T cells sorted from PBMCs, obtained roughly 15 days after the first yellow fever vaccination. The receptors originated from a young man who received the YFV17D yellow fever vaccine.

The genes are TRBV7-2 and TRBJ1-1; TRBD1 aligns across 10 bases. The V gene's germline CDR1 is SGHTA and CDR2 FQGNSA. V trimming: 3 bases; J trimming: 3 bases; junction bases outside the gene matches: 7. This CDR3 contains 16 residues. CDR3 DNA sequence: TGTGCCAGCAGCTTCTCACCCGGGACAGGGGACACTGAAGCTTTCTTT. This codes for CASSFSPGTGDTEAFF.

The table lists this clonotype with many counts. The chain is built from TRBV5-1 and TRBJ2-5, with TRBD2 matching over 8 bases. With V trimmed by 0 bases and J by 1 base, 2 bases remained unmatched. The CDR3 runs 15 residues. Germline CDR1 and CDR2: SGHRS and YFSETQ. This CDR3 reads CASSLEGLVQETQYF. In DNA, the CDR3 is TGCGCCAGCAGCTTGGAGGGACTAGTCCAAGAGACCCAGTACTTC.

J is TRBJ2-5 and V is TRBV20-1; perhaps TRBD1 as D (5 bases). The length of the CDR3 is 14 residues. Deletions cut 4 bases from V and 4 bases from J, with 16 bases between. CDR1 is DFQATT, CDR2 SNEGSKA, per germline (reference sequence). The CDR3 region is CSATLGHTPETQYF. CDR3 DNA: TGCAGTGCTACCTTAGGACATACCCCAGAGACCCAGTACTTC.

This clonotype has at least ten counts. The CDR3 sequence is CASSVTGRGVGNEQFF. The DNA of the CDR3 is TGTGCCAGCAGCGTCACCGGACGGGGGGTGGGGAATGAGCAGTTCTTC. This rearrangement joins TRBV9 to TRBJ2-1, with 7 nucleotides matching TRBD2. The V gene end was trimmed by 2 bases and the J gene end by 7 bases; junction bases not matched to a gene: 12. CDR3 length equals 16 residues. Germline CDR1 SGDLS, CDR2 YYNGEE.

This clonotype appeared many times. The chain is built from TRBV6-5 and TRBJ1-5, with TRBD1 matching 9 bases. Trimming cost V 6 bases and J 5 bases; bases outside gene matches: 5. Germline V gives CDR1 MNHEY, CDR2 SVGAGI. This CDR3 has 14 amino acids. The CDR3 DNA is TGTGCCAGCAGACGACAGGGGGATGATCAGCCCCAGCATTTT. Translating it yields CASRRQGDDQPQHF.